The clone carrying this T cell receptor (beta chain) was recorded at least ten times. Its antigen remains unknown. The record originates from a study of Graves' ophthalmopathy and Graves' hyperthyroidism. Study summary: Peripheral blood was collected at initial diagnosis, before any treatment.

Study-wide points: Blood also harbored most expanded thyroid clonotypes above 0.001 frequency. Ophthalmopathy versus stable hyperthyroidism: 13-signature model gave around 86% sensitivity, roughly 81% specificity.

Amplifying from RNA transcripts, the study obtained TCR beta CDR3 regions. An opening RT-PCR round employed HTBI primers and preceded a second-round multiplex PCR. Each CDR3 protein gets one entry after TCRdb re-called the multiplex PCR reads with MiXCR. The repertoire holds over 500,000 distinct CDR3 sequences, with about 24% as singletons. Looked up from germline, CDR1 is MGHRA and CDR2 is YSYEKL. V was clipped by 2 bases and J by 10 bases; unmatched bases: 6. CDR3 length: 15 residues. Patients were left out if they had other autoimmune diseases, uncontrolled infections, pregnancy or lactation. The chain uses TRBV4-1 and TRBJ1-6; 9 bases align to TRBD1. The clonotype comes from a young woman with stable Graves' hyperthyroidism. Some clones in this sample may be carry-over from other donors' samples. Sequenced sample: peripheral blood. DNA for the CDR3: TGCGCCAGCAGCCAATGGGACAGGGAGGGATCACCCCTCCACTTT. Translating gives CASSQWDREGSPLHF.